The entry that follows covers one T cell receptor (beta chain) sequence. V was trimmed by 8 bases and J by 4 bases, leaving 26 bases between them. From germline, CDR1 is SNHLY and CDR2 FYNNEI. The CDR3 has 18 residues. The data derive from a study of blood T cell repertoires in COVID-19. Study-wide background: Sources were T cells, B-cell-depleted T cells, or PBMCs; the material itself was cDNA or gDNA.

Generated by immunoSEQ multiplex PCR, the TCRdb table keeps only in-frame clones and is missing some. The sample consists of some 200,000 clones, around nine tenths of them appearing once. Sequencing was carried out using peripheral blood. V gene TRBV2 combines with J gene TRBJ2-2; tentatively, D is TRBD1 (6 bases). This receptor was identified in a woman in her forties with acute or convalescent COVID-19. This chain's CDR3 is CASLSSTGGVWGTGELFF. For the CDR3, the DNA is TGTGCCAGCCTCTCCTCGACAGGAGGTGTTTGGGGCACCGGGGAGCTGTTTTTT.